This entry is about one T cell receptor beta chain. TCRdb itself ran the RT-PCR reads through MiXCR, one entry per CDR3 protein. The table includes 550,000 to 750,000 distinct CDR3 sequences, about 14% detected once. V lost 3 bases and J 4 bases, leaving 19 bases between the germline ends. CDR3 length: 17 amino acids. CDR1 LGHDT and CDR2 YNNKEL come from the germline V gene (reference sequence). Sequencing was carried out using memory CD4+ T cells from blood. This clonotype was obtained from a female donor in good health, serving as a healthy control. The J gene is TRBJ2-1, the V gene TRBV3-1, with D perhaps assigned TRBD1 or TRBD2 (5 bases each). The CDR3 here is CASSHVVKLGGYNEQFF. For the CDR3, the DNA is TGTGCCAGCAGCCATGTTGTAAAGCTTGGGGGATACAATGAGCAGTTCTTC.